This T cell receptor (beta chain) emerged from a study of blood T cell repertoires in COVID-19. Study details: The analysed material was cDNA or gDNA that came from T cells, B-cell-depleted T cells, or PBMCs.

Using immunoSEQ multiplex PCR, the repertoire was profiled, and TCRdb retains in-frame clones only, with some absent. The repertoire has about 62,000 clones, around four fifths of them found once; the top ten carry about 6.7%. This CDR3 is 15 amino acids long. Between the trimmed V and J ends, which lost 0 bases and 1 base, there was a span of 11 bases. Per germline, CDR1 SGHRS and CDR2 YFSETQ. The rearrangement joins TRBV5-1 to TRBJ2-7; perhaps TRBD1 as D (5 bases). The sequence came from a human donor in a cohort sampled during active COVID-19. The sample was peripheral blood. This CDR3 is CASSLGQQESYEQYF. The DNA for the CDR3 is TGCGCCAGCAGCTTGGGACAGCAGGAATCCTACGAGCAGTACTTC.